The 15 T cell receptor beta chains listed next were all sequenced from one sample in a study of blood T cell repertoires in COVID-19. The assay was immunoSEQ multiplex PCR, and TCRdb's table has in-frame clones only and misses some. This sample has 250,000 or so clones; 85% to 90% occur once, and the top ten carry approximately 4%. The specimen was PBMCs or T cells enriched from blood (not recorded which). These receptors were taken from a woman in her twenties or thirties with acute COVID-19.

The chain is built from TRBV7-2 and TRBJ2-7; D might be TRBD1 (5 bases). The V gene lost 5 bases and the J gene lost 0 bases, with 17 bases spanning the gap. The germline gives CDR1 SGHTA, CDR2 FQGNSA. This CDR3 comprises 16 residues. The CDR3 spells CASSPRVGRSSYEQYF. In DNA, the CDR3 is TGTGCCAGCAGCCCCAGGGTCGGGCGGAGCTCCTACGAGCAGTACTTC.

The chain recombines TRBV27 with TRBJ2-7; tentatively, D is TRBD1 (5 bases). The CDR3 has 11 residues. V lost 3 bases, J lost 7 bases, and 7 bases lay in between. Germline CDR1 reads MNHEY; CDR2 reads SMNVEV (reference sequence). The CDR3 DNA is TGTGCCAGCAGTTTTGGGGCAGAGCAGTACTTC. It codes for CASSFGAEQYF.

The chain combines TRBV28 with TRBJ2-2, with TRBD1 identical over 8 bases. Germline V gene sequence: CDR1 MDHEN, CDR2 SYDVKM. This CDR3 has 14 residues. The ends lost 8 bases at V and 1 base at J; junction bases unmatched: 3. CDR3 DNA: TGTGCCAGCGGAGACAGGGGGAACACCGGGGAGCTGTTTTTT. It yields the protein CASGDRGNTGELFF.

The genes are TRBV28 and TRBJ1-5; no clear D. Germline V CDR1 and CDR2: MDHEN, SYDVKM. This CDR3 is 13 amino acids long. Trimming cost V 8 bases and J 3 bases, with 11 bases left between them. The CDR3 DNA reads as TGTGCCAGCTCCTATAATCCCAATCAGCCCCAGCATTTT. Amino acid sequence: CASSYNPNQPQHF.

This clone was counted a single time. This chain uses TRBV6-6 with TRBJ2-2, with TRBD2 identical over 10 bases. V dropped 5 bases and J dropped 0; count of bases not matched to a gene: 9. In germline, CDR1 is MNHNY, CDR2 SVGAGI (reference sequence). The CDR3 contains 18 residues. This chain's CDR3 is CASSPRLAGAPNTGELFF. CDR3 bases: TGTGCCAGCAGTCCCCGGCTAGCGGGAGCCCCGAACACCGGGGAGCTGTTTTTT.

The gene calls are TRBV19 and TRBJ2-2; 12 bases are a match to TRBD1. Germline V gives CDR1 LNHDA, CDR2 SQIVND (reference sequence). The CDR3 consists of 18 residues. The trim removed 4 bases at V and 2 bases at J, leaving 8 bases unmatched. CDR3 in DNA: TGTGCCAGTAGTAGTATTGGGGGGACAGGGGGCAACACCGGGGAGCTGTTTTTT. Translating it yields CASSSIGGTGGNTGELFF. The entire variable domain, with the rest obtained from reference TRBV19 and TRBJ2-2, is as follows: DGGITQSPKYLFRKEGQNVTLSCEQNLNHDAMYWYRQDPGQGLRLIYYSQIVNDFQKGDIAEGYSVSREKKESFPLTVTSAQKNPTAFYLCASSSIGGTGGNTGELFFGEGSRLTVL.

The V call is TRBV27, the J call TRBJ2-7, with 8 bases that match TRBD2. CDR1 is MNHEY, CDR2 SMNVEV, per germline (reference sequence). This CDR3 contains 15 residues. V lost 0 bases to trimming and J lost 4 bases; unmatched junction nucleotides: 5. CDR3 DNA: TGTGCCAGCAGTTTATCCTCTCGGGAGGGTTACGAGCAGTACTTC. It yields the protein CASSLSSREGYEQYF.

The chain uses TRBV19 and TRBJ2-1; D remains unclear. In germline, CDR1 is LNHDA, CDR2 SQIVND (reference sequence). Trimming left V 5 bases short and J 5 bases short, with 10 bases between. This CDR3 contains 13 residues. Written as DNA, the CDR3 is TGTGCCAGTAGTCTAGGGCGGAACAATGAGCAGTTCTTC. Protein product: CASSLGRNNEQFF.

The V call is TRBV3-1 (or the pseudogene TRBV3-2), the J call TRBJ2-4; maybe TRBD1 (5 bases). V lost 1 base, J lost 11 bases, and 6 bases lay in between. Per germline, CDR1 LGHDT and CDR2 YNNKEL (reference sequence). There are 11 residues in the CDR3. CDR3: CASSQGQLQYF. DNA for the CDR3: TGTGCCAGCAGCCAAGGACAGCTTCAGTACTTC.

This chain connects TRBV7-3 to TRBJ1-5; 7 nucleotides align to TRBD1. V lost 0 bases to trimming and J lost 1 base; unmatched junction nucleotides: 3. Looked up from germline, CDR1 is SGHTA and CDR2 is FQGTGA. The length of the CDR3 is 16 residues. Here the CDR3 DNA reads TGTGCCAGCAGCTTAACAGACAGGGTGAGCAATCAGCCCCAGCATTTT. Protein: CASSLTDRVSNQPQHF.

The chain carries TRBV5-1 and TRBJ1-1, with D maybe TRBD1 (6 bases). Germline V gene data show CDR1 as SGHRS and CDR2 as YFSETQ. The CDR3 extends over 15 amino acids. Trimming took 0 bases from V and 1 from J, leaving 10 bases between them. CDR3 protein: CASSLVPGENTEAFF. CDR3 DNA: TGCGCCAGCAGCTTGGTTCCAGGGGAGAACACTGAAGCTTTCTTT.

The chain is built from TRBV3-1 (or the pseudogene TRBV3-2) and TRBJ2-3; TRBD2 is a possible D gene (5 bases). The germline V and J ends were trimmed by 3 bases and 6 bases, with 37 bases remaining between them. The CDR3 covers 22 residues. Germline CDR1 is LGHDT and CDR2 is YNNKEL (reference sequence). CDR3 protein: CASSHETSPDGRSDGGRDTQYF. In nucleotides, the CDR3 is TGTGCCAGCAGCCACGAAACAAGCCCGGACGGGCGCAGCGATGGAGGCAGGGATACGCAGTATTTT.

The chain joins TRBV19 to TRBJ1-1; the match to TRBD1 covers 10 bases. The CDR3 totals 14 residues. The germline V gene encodes CDR1 LNHDA and CDR2 SQIVND (reference sequence). Germline trimming cut 5 bases from V and 5 bases from J; bases unmatched to any gene: 5. Here the CDR3 reads CASSLDRGGTEAFF. Written as DNA, the CDR3 is TGTGCCAGTAGTTTGGACAGGGGGGGGACTGAAGCTTTCTTT.

This sequence joins TRBV19 and TRBJ1-5; 10 bases line up with TRBD1. The germline V gene has CDR1 LNHDA and CDR2 SQIVND (reference sequence). This CDR3 has 17 residues. The ends lost 3 bases at V and 0 bases at J; junction bases unmatched: 5. The CDR3 loop is CASSIGQGDISNQPQHF. Written as DNA, the CDR3 is TGTGCCAGTAGTATTGGACAGGGGGATATTAGCAATCAGCCCCAGCATTTT.

As concerns this clone: This sample includes further DNA sequences coding for the same CDR3. The chain joins TRBV14 to TRBJ1-2; TRBD1 matches at 9 bases. Germline V lookup: CDR1 SGHDN, CDR2 FVKESK. J was trimmed by 7 bases and V by 4 bases; bases with no gene match: 4. This CDR3 is built from 13 residues. DNA for the CDR3: TGTGCCAGCAGCCTACAGGGGGCGGGTGGCTACACCTTC. Protein sequence: CASSLQGAGGYTF.